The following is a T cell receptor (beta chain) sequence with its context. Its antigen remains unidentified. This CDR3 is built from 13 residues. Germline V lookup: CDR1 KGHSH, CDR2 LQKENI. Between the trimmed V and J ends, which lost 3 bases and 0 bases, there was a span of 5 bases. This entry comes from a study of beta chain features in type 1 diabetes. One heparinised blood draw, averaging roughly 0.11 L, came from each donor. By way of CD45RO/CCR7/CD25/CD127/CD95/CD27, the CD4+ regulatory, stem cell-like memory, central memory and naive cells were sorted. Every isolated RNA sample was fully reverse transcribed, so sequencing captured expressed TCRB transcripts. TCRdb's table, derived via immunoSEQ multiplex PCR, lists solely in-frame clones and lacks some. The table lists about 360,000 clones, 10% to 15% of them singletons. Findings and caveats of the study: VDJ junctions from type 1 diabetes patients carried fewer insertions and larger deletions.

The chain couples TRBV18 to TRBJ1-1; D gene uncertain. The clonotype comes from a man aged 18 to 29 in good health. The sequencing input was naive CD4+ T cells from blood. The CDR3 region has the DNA TGTGCCAGCTCACCCGAGATGAACACTGAAGCTTTCTTT. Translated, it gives CASSPEMNTEAFF.